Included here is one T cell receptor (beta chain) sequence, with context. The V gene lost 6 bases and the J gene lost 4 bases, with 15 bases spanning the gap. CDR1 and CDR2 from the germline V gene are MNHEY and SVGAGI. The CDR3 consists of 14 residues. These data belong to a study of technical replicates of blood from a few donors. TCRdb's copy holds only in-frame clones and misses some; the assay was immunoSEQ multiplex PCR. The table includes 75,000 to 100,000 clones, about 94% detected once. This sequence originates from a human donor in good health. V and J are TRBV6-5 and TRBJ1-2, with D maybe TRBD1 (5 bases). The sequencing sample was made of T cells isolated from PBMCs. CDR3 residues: CASSIHRTSYGYTF. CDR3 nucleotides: TGTGCCAGCAGCATACACAGGACAAGCTATGGCTACACCTTC.